This entry describes one TCR beta chain. This receptor's antigen is unknown. No per-base quality is available; no much larger clone lies one base away. A patient counted as having stable Graves' hyperthyroidism if no progression to ophthalmopathy occurred over 18 months of follow-up. Hyperthyroidism patients were newly diagnosed, with disease duration under 2 months, and aged 18 to 65 years. The study excluded patients with uncontrolled infections, other autoimmune diseases, pregnancy or lactation. Diagnoses were based on clinical symptoms, serum thyroxine and TRAb, thyroid ultrasound and orbital computed tomography. PBMCs were separated from approximately 10 ml of fresh peripheral blood using Ficoll-Paque density gradient centrifugation. Total RNA was extracted with Trizol reagent, and quality was checked on an Agilent 2100 Bioanalyzer. Germline trimming amounts to 2 bases on V and 6 bases on J, with 11 as the count of junction bases outside the gene matches. Reading from cysteine to phenylalanine, the CDR3 counts 18 amino acids. CDR3 DNA is the only sequence kept; it has 54 bases, read in frame from the first base. The germline V gene specifies MNHEY as CDR1 and SVGEGT as CDR2.

TCR beta CDR3 regions were amplified from RNA transcripts. A first-round RT-PCR of the TCR CDR3 used the HTBI primer set with the Qiagen OneStep RT-PCR kit. The libraries were constructed in a second round of multiplex PCR and then size-selected and purified. Libraries were sequenced paired-end with 100 bp reads on an Illumina HiSeq2000. Per the source publication's procedure: SOAPnuke was used to process the raw data, throwing out any read that contained adapters or uncalled bases, had a mean Phred below 15, or lacked an exact constant-primer or identifier match. COPE v1.2.5 was used to merge high-quality paired reads, and clonotypes were defined as unique nucleotide sequences. MiTCR v1.1 was used to align clonotypes to the IMGT TRBV, TRBD and TRBJ reference segments. The analysis included only V-J combinations with a frequency above 0.0001, which together covered around 99% of the repertoires. A TCS score was defined as the ratio of F50 (clonal expansion) to E x V (chaos), with BLOSUM62-based TCRdist applied between CDR3 peptides within each V-J. Welch's t-statistics and random forest reduced around 550 V-J features to around 14, which were used in a naive Bayes classifier (R e1071). The public reads were reanalyzed by TCRdb: fastp trimming at Q25, MiXCR alignment, in-frame beta chains only. Entries that share a CDR3 protein sequence are merged under the most common genes and DNA. TCRdb's processing, not the authors', yielded these V and J calls. This sample gives around 450,000 distinct CDR3 sequences in total; 15% to 17% of them show up just once. 14% of the sample is in the top ten clones.

The sample is drawn from a study of T cells in Graves' hyperthyroidism and ophthalmopathy (dated by TCRdb to the late 2010s). Describing the broader study: Peripheral blood samples were taken at the time of initial diagnosis, prior to any treatment. Whether ophthalmopathy could be predicted prospectively was tested in an independent validation cohort made up of 18 to 20 hyperthyroidism patients plus 17 patients who later progressed to ophthalmopathy. In addition, the study compared T-cell repertoires in thyroid tissue and in blood from five or six Graves' hyperthyroidism patients. Following sampling, methimazole starting at 30 mg daily was given to hyperthyroidism patients, and high-dose intravenous methylprednisolone was given to ophthalmopathy patients. TCR V-J signatures able to tell the groups apart were searched for in a discovery cohort of 100 patients, of whom roughly 42 had Graves' ophthalmopathy and 57 had stable Graves' hyperthyroidism. The paper reports TCR Vbeta CDR3 sequencing of some 140 peripheral blood samples: some 41 ophthalmopathy, 75 to 80 hyperthyroidism and around 17 progressor patients. The 100 or so discovery patients were divided at random into training and test sets in a 7:3 ratio.

Study-level results and caveats: A model built on a 13 V-J signature distinguished ophthalmopathy from stable hyperthyroidism, reaching over 85% sensitivity and under 84% specificity in cross-validation and 80%/75% in testing. No statistical method was used to set the sample size in advance, and investigators knew the group allocation. Blood samples also contained most of the expanded thyroid clonotypes (frequency above 0.001), which suggests that blood repertoires may reflect thyroid immune responses. In validation, the model predicted progression to ophthalmopathy with approximately 70% sensitivity and approximately 78% specificity, a median of about 6 months before onset.

The sequencing input was blood. This receptor was obtained from a woman aged 18-29 years with Graves' hyperthyroidism. The rearrangement joined TRBV6-2 or TRBV6-3 to TRBJ2-2; 11 of the junction bases match TRBD2. The DNA sequence reads TGTGCCAGCAGTTACCCTTCAAAGACTAGCGGGATAGCCGGGGAGCTGTTTTTT. Its coded protein is CASSYPSKTSGIAGELFF.